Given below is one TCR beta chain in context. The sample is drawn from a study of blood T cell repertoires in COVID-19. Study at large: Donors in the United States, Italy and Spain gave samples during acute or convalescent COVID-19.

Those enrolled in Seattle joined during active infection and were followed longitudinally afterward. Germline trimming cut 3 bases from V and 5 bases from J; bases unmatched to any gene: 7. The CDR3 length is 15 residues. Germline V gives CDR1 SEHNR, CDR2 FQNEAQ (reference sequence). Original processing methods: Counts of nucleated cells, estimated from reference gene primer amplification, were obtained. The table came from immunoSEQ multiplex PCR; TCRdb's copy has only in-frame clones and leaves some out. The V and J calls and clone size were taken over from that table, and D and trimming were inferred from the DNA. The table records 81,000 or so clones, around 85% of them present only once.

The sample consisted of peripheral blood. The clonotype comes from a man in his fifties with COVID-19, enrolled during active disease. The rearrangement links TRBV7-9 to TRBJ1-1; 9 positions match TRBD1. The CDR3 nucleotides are TGTGCCAGCAGCTTCGGACAGGGGCTGATAACTGAAGCTTTCTTT. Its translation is CASSFGQGLITEAFF.